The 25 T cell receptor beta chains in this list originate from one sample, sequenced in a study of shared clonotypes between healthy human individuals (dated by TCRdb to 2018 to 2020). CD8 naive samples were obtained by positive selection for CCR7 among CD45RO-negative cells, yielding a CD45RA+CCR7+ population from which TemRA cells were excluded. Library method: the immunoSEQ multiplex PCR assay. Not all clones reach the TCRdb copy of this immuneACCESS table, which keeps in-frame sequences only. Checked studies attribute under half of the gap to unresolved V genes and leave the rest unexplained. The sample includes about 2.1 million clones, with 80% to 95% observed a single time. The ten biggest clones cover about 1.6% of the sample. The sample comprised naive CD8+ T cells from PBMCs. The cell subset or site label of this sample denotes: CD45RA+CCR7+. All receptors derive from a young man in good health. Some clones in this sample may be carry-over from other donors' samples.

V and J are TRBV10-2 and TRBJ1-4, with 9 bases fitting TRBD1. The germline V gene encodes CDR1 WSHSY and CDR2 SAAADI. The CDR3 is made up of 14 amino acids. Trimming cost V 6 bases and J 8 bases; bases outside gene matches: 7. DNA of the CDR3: TGCGCCAGCAGGGACAGGGGATTTCAGGAAAAACTGTTTTTT. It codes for CASRDRGFQEKLFF.

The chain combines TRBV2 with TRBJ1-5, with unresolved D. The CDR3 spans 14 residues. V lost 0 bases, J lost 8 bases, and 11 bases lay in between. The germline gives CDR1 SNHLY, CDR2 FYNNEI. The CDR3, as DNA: TGTGCCAGCAGTGAAGCGGGAAGGGCGGAGCCCCAGCATTTT. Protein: CASSEAGRAEPQHF.

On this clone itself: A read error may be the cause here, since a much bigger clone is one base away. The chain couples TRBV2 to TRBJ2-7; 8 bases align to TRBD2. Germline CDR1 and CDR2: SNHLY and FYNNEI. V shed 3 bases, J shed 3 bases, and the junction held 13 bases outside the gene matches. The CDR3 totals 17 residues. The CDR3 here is CASSEGARTSIFYEQYF. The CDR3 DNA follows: TGTGCCAGCAGTGAGGGGGCCAGGACTAGCATTTTCTACGAGCAGTACTTC.

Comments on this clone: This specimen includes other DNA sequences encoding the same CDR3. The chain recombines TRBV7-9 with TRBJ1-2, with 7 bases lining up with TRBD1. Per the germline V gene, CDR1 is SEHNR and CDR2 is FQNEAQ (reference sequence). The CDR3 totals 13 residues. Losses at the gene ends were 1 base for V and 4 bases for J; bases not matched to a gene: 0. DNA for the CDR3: TGTGCCAGCAGCTTAGGACAGGGCTATGGCTACACCTTC. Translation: CASSLGQGYGYTF.

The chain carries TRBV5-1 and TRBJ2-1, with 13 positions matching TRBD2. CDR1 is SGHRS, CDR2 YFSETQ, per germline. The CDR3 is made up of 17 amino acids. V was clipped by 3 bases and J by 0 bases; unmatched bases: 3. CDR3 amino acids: CASSWTSGRLSYNEQFF. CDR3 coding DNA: TGCGCCAGCAGCTGGACTAGCGGGAGACTCTCCTACAATGAGCAGTTCTTC.

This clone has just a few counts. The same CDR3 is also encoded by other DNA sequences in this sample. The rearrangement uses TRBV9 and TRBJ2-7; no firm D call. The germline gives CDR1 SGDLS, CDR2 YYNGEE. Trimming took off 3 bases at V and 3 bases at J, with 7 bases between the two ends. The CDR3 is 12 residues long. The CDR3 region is CASSAPGYEQYF. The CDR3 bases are TGTGCCAGCAGCGCACCGGGCTACGAGCAGTACTTC.

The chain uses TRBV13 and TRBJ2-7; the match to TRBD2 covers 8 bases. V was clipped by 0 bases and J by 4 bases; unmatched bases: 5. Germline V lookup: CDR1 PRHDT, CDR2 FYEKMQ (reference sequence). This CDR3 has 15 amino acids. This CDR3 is CASSLGRGGSYEQYF. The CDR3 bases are TGTGCCAGCAGCTTAGGCCGGGGGGGGTCTTACGAGCAGTACTTC.

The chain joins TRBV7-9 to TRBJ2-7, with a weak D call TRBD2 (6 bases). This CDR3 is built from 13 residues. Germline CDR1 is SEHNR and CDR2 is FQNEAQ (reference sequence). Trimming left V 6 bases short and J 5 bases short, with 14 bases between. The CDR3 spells CASREGGGDEQYF. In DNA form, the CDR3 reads TGTGCCAGCAGGGAGGGTGGAGGGGACGAGCAGTACTTC.

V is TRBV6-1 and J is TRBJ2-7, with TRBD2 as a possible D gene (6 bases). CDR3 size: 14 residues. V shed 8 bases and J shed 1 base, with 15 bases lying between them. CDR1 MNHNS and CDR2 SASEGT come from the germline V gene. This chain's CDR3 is CASFNLRGSYEQYF. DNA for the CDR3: TGTGCCAGCTTCAATTTGCGGGGTTCCTACGAGCAGTACTTC.

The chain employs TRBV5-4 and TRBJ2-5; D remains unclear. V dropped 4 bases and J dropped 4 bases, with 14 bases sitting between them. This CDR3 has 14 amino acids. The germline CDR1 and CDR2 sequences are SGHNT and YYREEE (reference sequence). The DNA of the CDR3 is TGTGCCAGCAGCCCACGACTGAGCATAGAGACCCAGTACTTC. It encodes CASSPRLSIETQYF. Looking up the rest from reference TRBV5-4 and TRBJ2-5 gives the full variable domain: ETGVTQSPTHLIKTRGQQVTLRCSSQSGHNTVSWYQQALGQGPQFIFQYYREEENGRGNFPPRFSGLQFPNYSSELNVNALELDDSALYLCASSPRLSIETQYFGPGTRLLVL.

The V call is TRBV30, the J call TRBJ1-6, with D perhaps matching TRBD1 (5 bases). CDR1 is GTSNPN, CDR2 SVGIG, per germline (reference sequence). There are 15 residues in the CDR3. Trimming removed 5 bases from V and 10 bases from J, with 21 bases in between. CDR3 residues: CAWLPLRGAGSPLHF. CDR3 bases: TGTGCCTGGCTCCCTTTGAGGGGCGCGGGCTCACCCCTCCACTTT.

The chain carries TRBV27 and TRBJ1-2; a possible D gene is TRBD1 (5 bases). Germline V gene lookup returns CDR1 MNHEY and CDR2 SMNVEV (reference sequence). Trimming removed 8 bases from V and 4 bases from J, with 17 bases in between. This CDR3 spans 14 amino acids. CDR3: CASGDSRPSYGYTF. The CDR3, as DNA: TGTGCCAGCGGGGACTCACGCCCCAGCTATGGCTACACCTTC.

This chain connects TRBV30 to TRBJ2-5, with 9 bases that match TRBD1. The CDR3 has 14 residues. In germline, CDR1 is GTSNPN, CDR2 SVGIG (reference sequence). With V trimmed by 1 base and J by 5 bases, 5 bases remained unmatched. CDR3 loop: CAWSATGGRETQYF. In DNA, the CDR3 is TGTGCCTGGAGTGCCACAGGGGGCAGGGAGACCCAGTACTTC.

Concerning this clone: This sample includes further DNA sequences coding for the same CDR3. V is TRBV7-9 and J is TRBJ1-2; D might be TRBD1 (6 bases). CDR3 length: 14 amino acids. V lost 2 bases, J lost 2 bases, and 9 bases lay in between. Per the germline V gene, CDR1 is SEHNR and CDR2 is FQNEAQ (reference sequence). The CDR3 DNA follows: TGTGCCAGCAGCTTATCACAGGGAAACTATGGCTACACCTTC. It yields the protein CASSLSQGNYGYTF. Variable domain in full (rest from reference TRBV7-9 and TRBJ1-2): DTGVSQNPRHKITKRGQNVTFRCDPISEHNRLYWYRQTLGQGPEFLTYFQNEAQLEKSRLLSDRFSAERPKGSFSTLEIQRTEQGDSAMYLCASSLSQGNYGYTFGSGTRLTVV.

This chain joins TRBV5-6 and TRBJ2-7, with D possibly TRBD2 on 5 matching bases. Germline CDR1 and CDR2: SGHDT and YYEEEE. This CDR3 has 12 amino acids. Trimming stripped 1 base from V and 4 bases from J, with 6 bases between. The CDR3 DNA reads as TGTGCCAGCAGCTTGCGGGAATACGAGCAGTACTTC. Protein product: CASSLREYEQYF.

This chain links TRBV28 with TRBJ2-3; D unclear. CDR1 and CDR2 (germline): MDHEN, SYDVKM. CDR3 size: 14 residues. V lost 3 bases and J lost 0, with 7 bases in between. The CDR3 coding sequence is TGTGCCAGCAGTTTCCAGGCCAGCACAGATACGCAGTATTTT. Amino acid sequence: CASSFQASTDTQYF.

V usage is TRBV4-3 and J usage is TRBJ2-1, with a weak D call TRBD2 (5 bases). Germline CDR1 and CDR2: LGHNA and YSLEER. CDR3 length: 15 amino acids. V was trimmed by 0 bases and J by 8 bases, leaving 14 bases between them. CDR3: CASSQDLAGVYEQFF. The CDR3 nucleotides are TGCGCCAGCAGCCAAGATCTAGCAGGTGTTTATGAGCAGTTCTTC.

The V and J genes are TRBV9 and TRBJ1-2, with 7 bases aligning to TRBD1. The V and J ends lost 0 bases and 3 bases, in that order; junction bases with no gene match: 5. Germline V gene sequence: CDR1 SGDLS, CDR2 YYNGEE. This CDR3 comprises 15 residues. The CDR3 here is CASSVVRQGDYGYTF. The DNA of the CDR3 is TGTGCCAGCAGCGTAGTCAGGCAGGGGGACTATGGCTACACCTTC.

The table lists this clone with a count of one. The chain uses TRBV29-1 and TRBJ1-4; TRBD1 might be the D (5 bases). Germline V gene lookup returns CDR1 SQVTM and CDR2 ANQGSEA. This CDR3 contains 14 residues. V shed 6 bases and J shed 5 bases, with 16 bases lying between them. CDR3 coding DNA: TGCAGCGTCGTTACCGGGACGGAAAATGAAAAACTGTTTTTT. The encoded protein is CSVVTGTENEKLFF.

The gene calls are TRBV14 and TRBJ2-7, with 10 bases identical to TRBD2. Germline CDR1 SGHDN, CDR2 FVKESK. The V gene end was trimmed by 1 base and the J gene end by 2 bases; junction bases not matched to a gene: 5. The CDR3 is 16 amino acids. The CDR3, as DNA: TGTGCCAGCAGCCAAGGACTAGCGGGTATAACCTACGAGCAGTACTTC. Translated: CASSQGLAGITYEQYF.

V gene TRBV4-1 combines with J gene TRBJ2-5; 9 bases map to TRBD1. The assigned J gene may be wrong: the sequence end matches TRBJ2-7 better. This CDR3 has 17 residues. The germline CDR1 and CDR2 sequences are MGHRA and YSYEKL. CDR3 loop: CASSQVVSGTGLYEQYF. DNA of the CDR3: TGCGCCAGCAGCCAAGTAGTTTCCGGGACAGGGCTCTACGAGCAGTACTTC.

Here the CDR3 DNA reads TGTGCCAGCAGCTTGGCCGTGGGGGGGGCAGAAAAACTGTTTTTT. Translated, it gives CASSLAVGGAEKLFF. This chain joins TRBV7-8 and TRBJ1-4, with D possibly matching TRBD1 (6 bases). The CDR3 length is 15 residues. With 3 bases removed from V and 8 bases from J, the gap between germline ends came to 16 bases. Looked up from germline, CDR1 is SGHVS and CDR2 is FQNEAQ.

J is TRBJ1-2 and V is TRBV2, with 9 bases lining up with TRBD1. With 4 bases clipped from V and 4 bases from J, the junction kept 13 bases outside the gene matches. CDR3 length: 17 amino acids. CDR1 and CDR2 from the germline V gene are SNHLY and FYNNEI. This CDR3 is CASSVTLTGGVSYGYTF. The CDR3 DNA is TGTGCCAGCAGTGTGACCTTGACAGGGGGTGTTTCCTATGGCTACACCTTC.

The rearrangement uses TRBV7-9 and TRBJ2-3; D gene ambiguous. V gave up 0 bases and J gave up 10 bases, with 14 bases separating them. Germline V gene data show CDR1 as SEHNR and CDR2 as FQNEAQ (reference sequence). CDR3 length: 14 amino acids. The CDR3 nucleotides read TGTGCCAGCAGCTTAGCGCGATCCAGCGTGGCGCAGTATTTT. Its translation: CASSLARSSVAQYF.

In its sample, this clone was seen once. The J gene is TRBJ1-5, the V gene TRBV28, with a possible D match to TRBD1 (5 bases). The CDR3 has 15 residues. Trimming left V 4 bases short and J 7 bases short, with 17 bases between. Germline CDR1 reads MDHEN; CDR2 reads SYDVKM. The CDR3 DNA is TGTGCCAGCAGTTACAATCGGAGGGGCGACCAGCCCCAGCATTTT. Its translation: CASSYNRRGDQPQHF.